The 26 T cell receptor beta chains given below trace back to one sample, sequenced in a study of OX40 agonist ivuxolimab in advanced cancers. The protocol was immunoSEQ multiplex PCR, while the TCRdb copy is restricted to in-frame clones and leaves out a portion. The repertoire holds about 21,000 clones, with more than 75% as singletons. The source material was CD4+ or CD8+ T cells sorted from blood, sampled in a trial of the OX40 agonist ivuxolimab. All receptors derive from an adult with an advanced solid tumor such as melanoma, head and neck, liver or kidney cancer.

The CDR3 region has the DNA TGTGCCTGGAGCCTACAGGGGGACGAGCAGTACTTC. It is translated as CAWSLQGDEQYF. The V call is TRBV30, the J call TRBJ2-7; 8 bases are a match to TRBD1. J was trimmed by 5 bases and V by 3 bases; bases with no gene match: 3. This CDR3 has 12 residues. The germline V gene has CDR1 GTSNPN and CDR2 SVGIG (reference sequence).

The J gene is TRBJ2-7, the V gene TRBV19; D is perhaps TRBD1 or TRBD2 (5 bases each). CDR3 size: 17 residues. Germline V gene sequence: CDR1 LNHDA, CDR2 SQIVND (reference sequence). V was trimmed by 10 bases and J by 2 bases, leaving 27 bases between them. DNA of the CDR3: TGTGCCACTCATCTTTCTTGTTTAGTCGGGGCGCCCTACGAGCAGTACTTC. Translating gives CATHLSCLVGAPYEQYF.

The V and J genes are TRBV6-5 and TRBJ2-3; perhaps D is TRBD1 or TRBD2 (5 bases each). The CDR3 runs to 13 residues. Trimming left V 6 bases short and J 8 bases short, with 15 bases between. Germline CDR1 and CDR2: MNHEY and SVGAGI. DNA of the CDR3: TGTGCCAGCAGGCCCATCGGGGCAGGTACGCAGTATTTT. Translated, it gives CASRPIGAGTQYF.

The chain employs TRBV5-1 and TRBJ2-7; 7 bases line up with TRBD1. The germline V gene has CDR1 SGHRS and CDR2 YFSETQ. The CDR3 extends over 15 amino acids. Germline trimming cut 0 bases from V and 1 base from J; bases unmatched to any gene: 4. CDR3 residues: CASSLGQGLSYEQYF. CDR3 bases: TGCGCCAGCAGCTTGGGACAGGGTTTGTCCTACGAGCAGTACTTC.

The V gene is TRBV11-3, the J gene TRBJ2-4, with no clear D. This CDR3 is built from 15 residues. Per the germline V gene, CDR1 is SGHNT and CDR2 is YENEEA. The germline V and J ends were trimmed by 1 base and 3 bases, with 10 bases remaining between them. CDR3 in DNA: TGTGCCAGCAGCTTAGGCCCGGGTGGCAAAAACATTCAGTACTTC. This sequence encodes CASSLGPGGKNIQYF.

The rearrangement uses TRBV27 and TRBJ2-7; D is possibly TRBD1 or TRBD2 (5 bases each). Trimming removed 5 bases from V and 2 bases from J, with 16 bases in between. Germline CDR1 MNHEY, CDR2 SMNVEV (reference sequence). This CDR3 has 15 residues. The CDR3 here is CASSLDFQGPYEQYF. The CDR3 nucleotides are TGTGCCAGCAGTCTGGACTTCCAGGGTCCCTACGAGCAGTACTTC.

About this clone: Here the CDR3 omits its conserved ending phenylalanine or tryptophan, so a read error is the likely source. This sequence joins TRBV7-9 and TRBJ1-5; the match to TRBD1 covers 9 bases. Germline V gene lookup returns CDR1 SEHNR and CDR2 FQNEAQ (reference sequence). The V segment lost 5 bases and the J segment 5 bases; nucleotides outside the gene matches: 10. The CDR3 length is 16 residues. The CDR3 spells CASSRGTGMLDQPQHL. The DNA for the CDR3 is TGTGCCAGCAGCCGCGGGACAGGGATGCTTGATCAGCCCCAGCATCTT.

This clone was observed a handful of times. The rearrangement links TRBV5-4 to TRBJ1-4; D not resolved. Germline CDR1 reads SGHNT; CDR2 reads YYREEE (reference sequence). This CDR3 is 12 amino acids long. V was pared by 1 base and J by 5 bases, with 3 bases between. The DNA of the CDR3 is TGTGCCAGCAGCTTGTTAAATGAAAAACTGTTTTTT. It encodes CASSLLNEKLFF.

The gene calls are TRBV5-4 and TRBJ1-2; the match to TRBD1 covers 7 bases. J was trimmed by 4 bases and V by 3 bases; bases with no gene match: 6. The CDR3 runs to 14 residues. Germline V gene sequence: CDR1 SGHNT, CDR2 YYREEE (reference sequence). CDR3 region: CASSYGGQSYGYTF. The CDR3 coding sequence is TGTGCCAGCAGCTATGGGGGACAGTCCTATGGCTACACCTTC.

The table lists this clone with a count of one. The chain employs TRBV9 and TRBJ2-1, with TRBD2 identical over 8 bases. The CDR3 length is 15 residues. Per the germline V gene, CDR1 is SGDLS and CDR2 is YYNGEE. Trimming cost V 2 bases and J 2 bases; bases outside gene matches: 3. This chain's CDR3 is CASSVSGVTYNEQFF. CDR3 nucleotide sequence: TGTGCCAGCAGCGTTAGCGGGGTCACCTACAATGAGCAGTTCTTC.

The gene calls are TRBV6-1 and TRBJ2-7, with TRBD2 identical over 7 bases. Unmatched junction bases numbered 7, after V lost 8 bases and J lost 3 bases. Germline assignment: CDR1 MNHNS and CDR2 SASEGT. CDR3 length: 13 amino acids. This CDR3 reads CASLYRTSYEQYF. CDR3 nucleotide sequence: TGTGCCAGCCTATACCGGACTAGCTACGAGCAGTACTTC.

The rearrangement uses TRBV5-1 and TRBJ2-1, with 9 positions matching TRBD1. The CDR3 has 14 amino acids. Germline CDR1 SGHRS, CDR2 YFSETQ. Unmatched junction bases numbered 2, after V lost 0 bases and J lost 7 bases. CDR3 coding DNA: TGCGCCAGCAGCTTGGACAGGGGGCAAAATGAGCAGTTCTTC. It encodes CASSLDRGQNEQFF.

This clone appeared a single time. The DNA of the CDR3 is TGTGCCAGCAGCTCCCGGGACCGAGTCTCCTATGGCTACACCTTC. As protein: CASSSRDRVSYGYTF. The V and J genes are TRBV5-4 and TRBJ1-2; D may be TRBD1 (5 bases). CDR1 is SGHNT and CDR2 is YYREEE in the germline V gene (reference sequence). Trimming cost V 3 bases and J 4 bases, with 16 bases left between them. The CDR3 is 15 residues long.

The V call is TRBV7-9, the J call TRBJ1-3; no reliable D call. This CDR3 spans 15 amino acids. CDR1 and CDR2 from the germline V gene are SEHNR and FQNEAQ (reference sequence). Trimming cost V 1 base and J 4 bases, with 11 bases left between them. DNA of the CDR3: TGTGCCAGCAGCTTAGGCAGGCCGGTGGGAAACACCATATATTTT. This translates into CASSLGRPVGNTIYF.

The rearrangement joins TRBV7-3 to TRBJ2-3, with 9 bases that match TRBD2. The V gene end was trimmed by 4 bases and the J gene end by 5 bases; junction bases not matched to a gene: 7. The CDR3 totals 15 residues. From germline, CDR1 is SGHTA and CDR2 FQGTGA. The CDR3 reads CASSSGLANVDTQYF. The DNA for the CDR3 is TGTGCCAGCAGCTCGGGACTAGCCAACGTAGATACGCAGTATTTT. The variable domain in full, completed from reference TRBV7-3 and TRBJ2-3, reads GAGVSQTPSNKVTEKGKYVELRCDPISGHTALYWYRQSLGQGPEFLIYFQGTGAADDSGLPNDRFFAVRPEGSVSTLKIQRTERGDSAVYLCASSSGLANVDTQYFGPGTRLTVL.

The V and J genes are TRBV19 and TRBJ2-5; D is perhaps TRBD2 (7 bases). Germline loops: CDR1 LNHDA, CDR2 SQIVND (reference sequence). This CDR3 is built from 14 residues. Deletions cut 1 base from V and 3 bases from J, with 9 bases between. CDR3 bases: TGTGCCAGTAGTATAGGGGAGGGGGAAGAGACCCAGTACTTC. Encoded protein: CASSIGEGEETQYF.

The count of this clone is one. V is TRBV11-2 and J is TRBJ1-1; 12 bases match TRBD1. Germline CDR1 SGHAT, CDR2 FQNNGV. Trimming at V came to 6 bases and at J to 3 bases, leaving 2 bases not matched to a gene. This CDR3 is 14 amino acids long. CDR3 sequence (DNA): TGTGCCAGCAGGGGACAGGGGGCGCACACTGAAGCTTTCTTT. Translated, it gives CASRGQGAHTEAFF.

This chain links TRBV30 with TRBJ2-5; 7 nucleotides align to TRBD1. V dropped 5 bases and J dropped 2; count of bases not matched to a gene: 11. CDR1 GTSNPN and CDR2 SVGIG come from the germline V gene (reference sequence). This CDR3 comprises 15 residues. The CDR3 nucleotides read TGTGCCTGGGGTGCTGGGACAGCAACACAAGAGACCCAGTACTTC. The encoded protein is CAWGAGTATQETQYF. Full variable domain (rest looked up from reference TRBV30 and TRBJ2-5): SQTIHQWPATLVQPVGSPLSLECTVEGTSNPNLYWYRQAAGRGLQLLFYSVGIGQISSEVPQNLSASRPQDRQFILSSKKLLLSDSGFYLCAWGAGTATQETQYFGPGTRLLVL.

This chain connects TRBV15 to TRBJ2-3, with D perhaps TRBD1 (7 bases). Trimming removed 0 bases from V and 5 bases from J, with 15 bases in between. Germline CDR1 is LNHNV and CDR2 is YYDKDF (reference sequence). The CDR3 is 16 residues long. CDR3 loop: CATSRDQGGLGDTQYF. CDR3 nucleotide sequence: TGTGCCACCAGCAGAGATCAGGGGGGTTTAGGAGATACGCAGTATTTT.

The chain has TRBV5-4 and TRBJ1-2; a weak D match, TRBD1 (6 bases). The CDR3 totals 12 residues. Germline loops: CDR1 SGHNT, CDR2 YYREEE (reference sequence). The V end lost 4 bases, the J end lost 6 bases, and 10 bases lay between the germline ends. CDR3 nucleotides: TGTGCCAGCAGCGTAGGGGGGCATGGCTACACCTTC. This encodes CASSVGGHGYTF.

The chain has TRBV6-5 and TRBJ1-2; D is undetermined. The CDR3 totals 12 residues. Deletions cut 5 bases from V and 5 bases from J, with 9 bases between. Germline-derived CDR1 and CDR2 are MNHEY and SVGAGI. CDR3 loop: CASSNEVYGYTF. Written as DNA, the CDR3 is TGTGCCAGCAGTAACGAGGTGTATGGCTACACCTTC.

The count of this clone is one. This rearrangement joins TRBV7-9 to TRBJ2-2, with 9 nucleotides matching TRBD1. This CDR3 is built from 15 residues. Trimming cost V 6 bases and J 5 bases; bases outside gene matches: 7. Germline-derived CDR1 and CDR2 are SEHNR and FQNEAQ (reference sequence). CDR3 residues: CASRPGQGFTGELFF. The CDR3 DNA is TGTGCCAGCAGACCGGGACAGGGTTTTACCGGGGAGCTGTTTTTT. Combining the CDR3 with reference TRBV7-9 and TRBJ2-2 gives the whole variable domain DTGVSQNPRHKITKRGQNVTFRCDPISEHNRLYWYRQTLGQGPEFLTYFQNEAQLEKSRLLSDRFSAERPKGSFSTLEIQRTEQGDSAMYLCASRPGQGFTGELFFGEGSRLTVL.

The J gene is TRBJ1-3, the V gene TRBV9; D is unclear. Trimming stripped 4 bases from V and 0 bases from J, with 14 bases between. CDR3 length: 16 amino acids. Germline V gene data show CDR1 as SGDLS and CDR2 as YYNGEE. The CDR3 loop reads CASSPAGFFSGNTIYF. The CDR3 nucleotides read TGTGCCAGCAGCCCCGCGGGCTTCTTCTCTGGAAACACCATATATTTT.

This clone has a single count. The chain uses TRBV9 and TRBJ2-5, with 10 bases identical to TRBD2. The CDR3 extends over 16 amino acids. Germline assignment: CDR1 SGDLS and CDR2 YYNGEE. After removal of 4 bases from V and 5 bases from J, the junction contained 11 bases not matched to a gene. CDR3 nucleotide sequence: TGTGCCAGCAGCAAAACCGCCGGGACTAGCGTTGAGACCCAGTACTTC. Its translation is CASSKTAGTSVETQYF.

The DNA of the CDR3 is TGCGCCAGCAGTGAGTTGGGATTTCAAGAGACCCAGTACTTC. As protein: CASSELGFQETQYF. The chain uses TRBV10-1 and TRBJ2-5; D is uncertain. The V end was cut by 1 base, the J end by 2 bases, with 8 bases between. The CDR3 runs 14 residues. CDR1 and CDR2 (germline): WNHNN, SYGVQD (reference sequence).

The CDR3 loop reads CASTRMETRGSYEQYF. In DNA, the CDR3 is TGTGCCAGTACCCGAATGGAGACCCGCGGCTCCTACGAGCAGTACTTC. The genes are TRBV19 and TRBJ2-7; D gene uncertain. V was trimmed by 7 bases and J by 0 bases, leaving 19 bases between them. Germline values: CDR1 LNHDA, CDR2 SQIVND (reference sequence). This CDR3 is built from 16 residues.